This T cell receptor (beta chain) was found in a study of post-analysis software for immune sequencing data. Study outcomes and limitations: Significantly lower normalized Chao1 diversity was seen in multiple sclerosis patients than in controls. A few TRBV segments occurring more often in patients than controls included TRBV5-6, TRBV5-1 and TRBV20-1.

The TCR beta cDNA libraries carried unique molecular identifiers. MiXCR, run by TCRdb on the PCR reads, gives a single entry per CDR3 protein. The repertoire holds hundreds of thousands of distinct CDR3 sequences, with approximately 59% as singletons. The CDR3 loop spans 12 amino acids. Germline V lookup: CDR1 SGHVS, CDR2 FQNEAQ. The V end was cut by 7 bases, the J end by 6 bases, with 13 bases between. As to this clonotype: Antigen specificity is unknown.

This TCR was recovered from a girl aged 2 to 10 with multiple sclerosis. The chain is built from TRBV7-8 and TRBJ2-7, with D possibly matching TRBD1 (5 bases). Specimen: blood. The CDR3 region has the DNA TGTGCCAGCATGCAGGGTGTAGGCGAGCAGTACTTC. The encoded protein is CASMQGVGEQYF.